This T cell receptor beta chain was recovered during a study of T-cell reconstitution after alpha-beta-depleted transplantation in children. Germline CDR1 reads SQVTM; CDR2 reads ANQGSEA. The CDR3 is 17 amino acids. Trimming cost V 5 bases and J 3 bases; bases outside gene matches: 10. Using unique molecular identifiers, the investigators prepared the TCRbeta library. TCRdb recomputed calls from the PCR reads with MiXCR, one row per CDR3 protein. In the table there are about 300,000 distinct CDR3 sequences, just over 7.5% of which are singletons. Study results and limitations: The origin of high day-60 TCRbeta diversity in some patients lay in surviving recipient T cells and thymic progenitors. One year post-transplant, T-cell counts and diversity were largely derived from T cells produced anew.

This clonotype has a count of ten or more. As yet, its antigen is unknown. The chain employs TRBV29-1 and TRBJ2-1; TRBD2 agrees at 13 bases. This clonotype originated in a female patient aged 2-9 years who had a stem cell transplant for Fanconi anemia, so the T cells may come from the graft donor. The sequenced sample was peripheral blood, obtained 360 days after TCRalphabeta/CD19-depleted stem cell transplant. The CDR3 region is CSVSGLAGAVIYNEQFF. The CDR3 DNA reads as TGCAGCGTTTCAGGACTAGCGGGGGCCGTGATCTACAATGAGCAGTTCTTC.